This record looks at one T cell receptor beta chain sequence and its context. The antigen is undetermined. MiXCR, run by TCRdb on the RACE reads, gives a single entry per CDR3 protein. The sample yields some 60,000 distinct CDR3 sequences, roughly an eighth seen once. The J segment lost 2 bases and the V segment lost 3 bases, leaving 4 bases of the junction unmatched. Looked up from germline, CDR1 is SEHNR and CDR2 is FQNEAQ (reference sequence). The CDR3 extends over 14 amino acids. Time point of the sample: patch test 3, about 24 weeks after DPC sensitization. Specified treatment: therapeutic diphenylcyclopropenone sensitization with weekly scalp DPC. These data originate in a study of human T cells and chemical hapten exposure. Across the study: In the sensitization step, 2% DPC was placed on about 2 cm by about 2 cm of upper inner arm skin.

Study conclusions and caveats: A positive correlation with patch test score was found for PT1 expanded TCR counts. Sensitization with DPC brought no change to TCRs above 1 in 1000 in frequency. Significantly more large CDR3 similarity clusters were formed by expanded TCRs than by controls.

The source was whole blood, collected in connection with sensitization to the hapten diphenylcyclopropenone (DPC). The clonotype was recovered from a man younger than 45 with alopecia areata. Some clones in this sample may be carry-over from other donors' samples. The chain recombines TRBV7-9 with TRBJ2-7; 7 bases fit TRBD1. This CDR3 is CASSLDRIPYEQYF. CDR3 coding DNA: TGTGCCAGCAGCTTGGACAGGATTCCCTACGAGCAGTACTTC.